The 5 T cell receptor beta chains below come from one sample, sequenced in a study of blood T cells in healthy people across ages. A second roughly 6 to 12 cycle PCR used barcoded and J-beta primers. TCRdb itself ran the 5' RACE reads through MiXCR, one entry per CDR3 protein. In the table there are 700,000 to 850,000 distinct CDR3 sequences, under 40% of which are singletons. The specimen was blood. These TCRs come from a man in his late teens or twenties in good health.

The genes are TRBV12-3 or TRBV12-4 and TRBJ2-3, with TRBD1 matching over 8 bases. This CDR3 region has 14 residues. The V segment lost 7 bases and the J segment 4 bases; nucleotides outside the gene matches: 7. CDR3 loop: CASTTGGRADTQYF. The CDR3 coding sequence is TGTGCCAGCACAACAGGGGGGAGAGCAGATACGCAGTATTTT.

The V call is TRBV29-1, the J call TRBJ1-2, with TRBD1 identical over 9 bases. This CDR3 comprises 15 residues. Germline CDR1 is SQVTM and CDR2 is ANQGSEA. V lost 2 bases and J lost 4; bases outside the gene matches: 8. The CDR3: CSVELTGGGLYGYTF. CDR3 coding DNA: TGCAGCGTTGAACTGACAGGGGGAGGCCTCTATGGCTACACCTTC.

The genes are TRBV5-5 and TRBJ2-1, with unresolved D. CDR1 and CDR2 from the germline V gene are SGHKS and YYEKEE (reference sequence). Trimming removed 2 bases from V and 7 bases from J, with 10 bases in between. CDR3 length: 13 residues. The CDR3 is CASSLPTQNEQFF. The CDR3 DNA sequence: TGTGCCAGCAGCTTACCTACGCAGAATGAGCAGTTCTTC.

The genes are TRBV2 and TRBJ2-3; D call uncertain. The CDR3 runs 13 residues. The germline gives CDR1 SNHLY, CDR2 FYNNEI. Trimming took 10 bases from V and 1 from J, leaving 12 bases between them. The CDR3 spells CATRPPGTDTQYF. The CDR3 DNA reads TGTGCCACCCGTCCCCCGGGCACAGATACGCAGTATTTT.

This clonotype was observed a single time. Germline and junction disagree at one end, which may indicate a read error. The V and J genes are TRBV29-1 and TRBJ2-1, with 9 bases fitting TRBD1. Germline lookup yields CDR1 SQVTM and CDR2 ANQGSEA. There are 15 residues in the CDR3. CDR3 sequence (DNA): TGCAGCGTTGAAGTCACCGGGACAGGGTTCGATGAGCGGTTCTTC. Amino acids: CSVEVTGTGFDERFF.